The subject of this entry is one TCR beta chain. Its antigen remains unknown. This record comes from a study of blood T cells in healthy people across ages. Findings and limits, study-wide: Getting older went along with TCR beta diversity per million T cells dropping roughly linearly. Observed TCR beta diversity showed a strong correlation with the percentage of naive T cells as measured by flow cytometry.

Together with a sample-barcoded 5' primer, a J-beta primer mix was included in a second PCR lasting roughly 6 to 12 cycles. Unique molecular identifiers of 12 random nucleotides labeled each cDNA. TCRdb recomputed calls from the 5' RACE reads with MiXCR, one row per CDR3 protein. In the table there are over 300,000 distinct CDR3 sequences, about 52% of which are singletons. The length of the CDR3 is 14 residues. CDR1 is MNHNS and CDR2 is SASEGT in the germline V gene. Input material: blood. The sequence was collected from a man between 60 and 70 years old in good health. This chain connects TRBV6-1 to TRBJ2-7; 9 nucleotides align to TRBD1. The J call is uncertain, as TRBJ2-4 better fits the DNA end. The CDR3 nucleotides read TGTGCCAGCAGTGGAGCCACAGGGGGCTTCATTCAGTACTTC. The encoded protein is CASSGATGGFIQYF.